The 19 T cell receptor beta chains below were found in one sample sequenced in a study of cytomegalovirus exposure and HLA in healthy donors (dated by TCRdb to about 2017). Libraries were made using the immunoSEQ multiplex PCR assay. The multiplex PCR relied on a mix of 60 forward primers for TCR Vbeta segments and 13 reverse primers for TCR Jbeta segments. TCRdb limited this immuneACCESS table to in-frame rearrangements with V and J called. A share of clones is missing; checked studies link under half to unresolved V genes, and the rest is unexplained. This sample gives about 95,000 clones in total; under 85% of them show up just once. Over 4% of the sample is held by the ten biggest clonotypes. The sequenced material came from PBMCs. All receptors derive from a woman aged 40 to 49 in good health and CMV-seropositive.

This clone was recorded once. The rearrangement joins TRBV9 to TRBJ2-2, with D tentatively TRBD1 (6 bases). Germline V gene data show CDR1 as SGDLS and CDR2 as YYNGEE. Trimming took 2 bases from V and 3 from J, leaving 20 bases between them. This CDR3 has 18 amino acids. In DNA, the CDR3 is TGTGCCAGCAGCGTTCGACCGGGACACCTAACGGACACCGGGGAGCTGTTTTTT. Translation gives CASSVRPGHLTDTGELFF. Combining the CDR3 with reference TRBV9 and TRBJ2-2 gives the whole variable domain DSGVTQTPKHLITATGQRVTLRCSPRSGDLSVYWYQQSLDQGLQFLIQYYNGEERAKGNILERFSAQQFPDLHSELNLSSLELGDSALYFCASSVRPGHLTDTGELFFGEGSRLTVL.

This clone came up a few times. V gene TRBV25-1 combines with J gene TRBJ1-1; weak D call: TRBD1 (6 bases). Looked up from germline, CDR1 is MGHDK and CDR2 is SYGVNS. The V end was cut by 0 bases, the J end by 3 bases, with 11 bases between. The CDR3 loop spans 15 amino acids. The CDR3 DNA sequence: TGTGCCAGCAGTGAATACGGGGGGGCGGACACTGAAGCTTTCTTT. Translated: CASSEYGGADTEAFF. The full variable domain, in which reference TRBV25-1 and TRBJ1-1 provide the parts outside the CDR3, is EADIYQTPRYLVIGTGKKITLECSQTMGHDKMYWYQQDPGMELHLIHYSYGVNSTEKGDLSSESTVSRIRTEHFPLTLESARPSHTSQYLCASSEYGGADTEAFFGQGTRLTVV.

The chain couples TRBV23-1 to TRBJ1-6, with TRBD1 matching over 7 bases. TRBV23-1 is placed among ORFs of uncertain function. J gave up 6 bases and V 4 bases, and 12 bases lay outside the gene matches. This CDR3 is 17 amino acids long. The CDR3 sequence: CASSRRDRRLPNSPLHF. As DNA, the CDR3 is TGCGCCAGCAGTCGTCGGGACAGACGGTTACCTAATTCACCCCTCCACTTT.

V and J are TRBV5-1 and TRBJ2-3; TRBD2 is a possible D gene (5 bases). The CDR3 extends over 14 amino acids. Germline CDR1 and CDR2: SGHRS and YFSETQ. V was shortened by 0 bases and J by 3 bases, with 8 bases between the two germline ends. DNA for the CDR3: TGCGCCAGCAGCTTGGCCGGGGAGACAGATACGCAGTATTTT. Its protein is CASSLAGETDTQYF.

J is TRBJ2-5 and V is TRBV29-1; D may be TRBD1 (5 bases). The CDR3 loop spans 20 amino acids. The V gene's germline CDR1 is SQVTM and CDR2 ANQGSEA. Trimming removed 6 bases from V and 1 base from J, with 33 bases in between. Here the CDR3 DNA reads TGCAGCGTCGACGCTACAGCGTATCCAAAAGCAGGGTCCCCCCAAGAGACCCAGTACTTC. Amino acid sequence: CSVDATAYPKAGSPQETQYF.

This rearrangement joins TRBV4-1 to TRBJ1-1; 7 bases are a match to TRBD1. The CDR3 has 16 amino acids. The germline V gene has CDR1 MGHRA and CDR2 YSYEKL. J lost 0 bases, V lost 3 bases, and 7 bases had no gene match. Here the CDR3 reads CASSHDRARVNTEAFF. The CDR3 DNA reads TGCGCCAGCAGCCATGACAGGGCTAGGGTGAACACTGAAGCTTTCTTT.

This chain uses TRBV7-9 with TRBJ2-1, with 7 nucleotides matching TRBD1. The CDR3 totals 15 residues. Germline CDR1 and CDR2: SEHNR and FQNEAQ (reference sequence). The junction had 7 bases not matched to a gene; V was cut back by 8 bases and J by 0 bases. The CDR3 reads CASSIRGHSYNEQFF. DNA of the CDR3: TGTGCCAGCTCGATAAGGGGGCACTCCTACAATGAGCAGTTCTTC.

The chain uses TRBV6-5 and TRBJ2-2; D is unresolved. CDR3 length: 12 residues. Per the germline V gene, CDR1 is MNHEY and CDR2 is SVGAGI. Trimming removed 6 bases at V and 6 bases at J, with 8 bases between. CDR3: CASREYPGELFF. The CDR3 bases are TGTGCCAGCAGAGAGTATCCCGGGGAGCTGTTTTTT.

The chain links TRBV6-5 to TRBJ2-1; 10 bases line up with TRBD2. CDR3 length: 15 amino acids. The V and J ends lost 6 bases and 3 bases, in that order; junction bases with no gene match: 5. CDR1 and CDR2 from the germline V gene are MNHEY and SVGAGI. DNA of the CDR3: TGTGCCAGCAGCCAATGGACTAGCGGCTACAATGAGCAGTTCTTC. Its protein product is CASSQWTSGYNEQFF.

This rearrangement joins TRBV7-9 to TRBJ2-1; 15 nucleotides align to TRBD2. Germline V gene data show CDR1 as SEHNR and CDR2 as FQNEAQ (reference sequence). The V gene end was trimmed by 3 bases and the J gene end by 10 bases; junction bases not matched to a gene: 4. This CDR3 spans 15 amino acids. As DNA, the CDR3 is TGTGCCAGCAGCTTGGGACTAGCGGGAGGAGGAGAGCAGTTCTTC. Translated, it gives CASSLGLAGGGEQFF.

This chain links TRBV5-1 with TRBJ2-2; D gene uncertain. From germline, CDR1 is SGHRS and CDR2 YFSETQ. Trimming removed 4 bases at V and 0 bases at J, with 7 bases between. The CDR3 is 14 amino acids. The CDR3 region is CASSITTNTGELFF. The CDR3 nucleotides read TGCGCCAGCAGCATCACAACGAACACCGGGGAGCTGTTTTTT.

V gene TRBV27 combines with J gene TRBJ1-1, with 9 bases identical to TRBD1. In germline, CDR1 is MNHEY, CDR2 SMNVEV (reference sequence). The CDR3 contains 16 residues. J was trimmed by 1 base and V by 5 bases; bases with no gene match: 8. The DNA of the CDR3 is TGTGCCAGCAGTCCCAGGACAGGGGCGGAGAACACTGAAGCTTTCTTT. Amino acid sequence: CASSPRTGAENTEAFF.

The rearrangement links TRBV15 to TRBJ2-2, with TRBD2 matching over 12 bases. Germline V gives CDR1 LNHNV, CDR2 YYDKDF (reference sequence). This CDR3 contains 17 residues. V lost 3 bases, J lost 5 bases, and 7 bases stayed unmatched. CDR3 residues: CATSRATSGRNTGELFF. Written as DNA, the CDR3 is TGTGCCACCAGCAGGGCCACTAGCGGGAGGAATACCGGGGAGCTGTTTTTT.

The chain combines TRBV5-1 with TRBJ2-5; the match to TRBD1 covers 11 bases. J lost 1 base, V lost 4 bases, and 9 bases had no gene match. The CDR3 runs 17 residues. Looked up from germline, CDR1 is SGHRS and CDR2 is YFSETQ. The CDR3 DNA reads TGCGCCAGCAGCCCGAATCCCGGGACAGGGGGCCAAGAGACCCAGTACTTC. It translates to CASSPNPGTGGQETQYF.

V and J are TRBV5-4 and TRBJ2-5; 10 bases are shared with TRBD2. Germline CDR1 and CDR2: SGHNT and YYREEE (reference sequence). Trimming cost V 5 bases and J 4 bases; bases outside gene matches: 5. The CDR3 is 14 amino acids. This CDR3 is CASSQRLAGETQYF. In DNA, the CDR3 is TGTGCCAGCAGTCAACGACTAGCGGGAGAGACCCAGTACTTC.

This clone came up a few times. The CDR3 spells CASSLQSGGTEAFF. For the CDR3, the DNA is TGTGCCAGCAGCTTACAGTCCGGGGGGACTGAAGCTTTCTTT. The V and J genes are TRBV7-9 and TRBJ1-1, with a weak D call TRBD1 (5 bases). The CDR3 is 14 amino acids. V shed 2 bases and J shed 5 bases, with 12 bases lying between them. Germline lookup yields CDR1 SEHNR and CDR2 FQNEAQ (reference sequence).

This clone turned up a few times. The chain carries TRBV6-6 and TRBJ1-3, with D perhaps TRBD1 (6 bases). This CDR3 region has 14 residues. Trimming pared 7 bases from V and 0 bases from J, leaving 10 bases between. From germline, CDR1 is MNHNY and CDR2 SVGAGI (reference sequence). CDR3: CASNGTSSGNTIYF. As DNA, the CDR3 is TGTGCCAGCAATGGGACAAGCTCTGGAAACACCATATATTTT.

The V gene is TRBV7-9, the J gene TRBJ2-1; D is possibly TRBD1 (5 bases). Germline CDR1 and CDR2: SEHNR and FQNEAQ (reference sequence). The CDR3 has 14 residues. V gave up 1 base and J gave up 12 bases, with 16 bases separating them. The CDR3 coding sequence is TGTGCCAGCAGCTTAGGGGGCTTTTTAGGCGGGCAGTTCTTC. Translated: CASSLGGFLGGQFF.

The table lists this clone with a count of one. This sequence joins TRBV11-2 and TRBJ2-7; 9 nucleotides line up with TRBD2. The CDR3 consists of 17 residues. Germline CDR1 is SGHAT and CDR2 is FQNNGV. Trimming took 2 bases from V and 0 from J; bases not matched to a gene: 8. CDR3 coding DNA: TGTGCCAGCAGCTTACTAGCGGGATTGTCCCGCTCCTACGAGCAGTACTTC. Its translation is CASSLLAGLSRSYEQYF. Filled out from reference TRBV11-2 and TRBJ2-7, the complete variable domain reads EAGVAQSPRYKIIEKRQSVAFWCNPISGHATLYWYQQILGQGPKLLIQFQNNGVVDDSQLPKDRFSAERLKGVDSTLKIQPAKLEDSAVYLCASSLLAGLSRSYEQYFGPGTRLTVT.